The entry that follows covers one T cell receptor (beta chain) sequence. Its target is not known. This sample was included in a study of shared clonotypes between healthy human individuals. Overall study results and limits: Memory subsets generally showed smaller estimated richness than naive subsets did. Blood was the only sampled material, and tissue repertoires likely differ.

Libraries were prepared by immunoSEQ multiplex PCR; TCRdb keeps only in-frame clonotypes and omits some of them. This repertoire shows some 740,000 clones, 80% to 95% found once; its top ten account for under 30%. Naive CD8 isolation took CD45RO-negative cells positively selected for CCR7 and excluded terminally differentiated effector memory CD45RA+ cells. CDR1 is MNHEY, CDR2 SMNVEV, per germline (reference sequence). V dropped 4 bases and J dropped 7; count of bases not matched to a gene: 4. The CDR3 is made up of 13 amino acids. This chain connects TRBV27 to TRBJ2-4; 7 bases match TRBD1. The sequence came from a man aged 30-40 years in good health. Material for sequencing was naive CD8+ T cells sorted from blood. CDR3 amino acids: CASSSTGYNIQYF. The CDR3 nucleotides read TGTGCCAGCAGTTCGACAGGGTATAACATTCAGTACTTC.